This TCR beta chain was sequenced during a study of shared T cell receptors in the human thymus. The V gene's germline CDR1 is MGHDK and CDR2 SYGVNS. This CDR3 comprises 16 residues. Profiling relied on immunoSEQ multiplex PCR, and the TCRdb table lists in-frame clones only, not all of them. In the table there are approximately 490,000 clones, approximately 80% of which are singletons. These data also featured in a second study, about human thymus T cells. As reported in that work: The authors found apparently biased V and J gene usage in thymic and blood repertoires. Unrelated individuals were reported by related research to share highly overlapping thymic repertoires.

This chain connects TRBV25-1 to TRBJ2-5; 9 bases are shared with TRBD1. The better agreement between TRBJ2-7 and the DNA end casts doubt on the J call. The receptor's source is a boy in the first two years of life with a congenital heart defect. Input material: thymocytes. CDR3 nucleotide sequence: TGTGCCAGCAGTGAGGCCCGGGACAGGGCCCCCTACGAGCAGTACTTC. It is translated as CASSEARDRAPYEQYF.